This T cell receptor (beta chain) emerged from a study of blood T cell repertoires in COVID-19. Looking at the study overall: Some COVID-19 samples were acute and others convalescent; all came from the United States, Italy and Spain. T cells, B-cell-depleted T cells, or PBMCs provided the cDNA or gDNA that served as material.

In the original processing: Amplifying reference gene primers gave estimates of nucleated cell counts. Generated by immunoSEQ multiplex PCR, the TCRdb table keeps only in-frame clones and is missing some. V, J and clone size were drawn from that table, and D and trimming were deduced from the DNA. The sample lists roughly 130,000 clones, roughly 83% seen once, with 3% in the top ten. The germline gives CDR1 LGHDT, CDR2 YNNKEL (reference sequence). This CDR3 is 15 amino acids long. About this clone: The junction departs from the called germline gene at one end, perhaps through a read error.

This sequence originates from a woman older than 75 with acute or convalescent COVID-19. The sequenced sample consisted of peripheral blood. The rearrangement joins TRBV3-1 (or the pseudogene TRBV3-2) to TRBJ2-7; maybe TRBD1 (5 bases). CDR3 region: CASSQATASYYEQYF. CDR3 nucleotides: TGTGCCAGCAGCCAAGCGACAGCCTCTTACTACGAGCAGTACTTT.